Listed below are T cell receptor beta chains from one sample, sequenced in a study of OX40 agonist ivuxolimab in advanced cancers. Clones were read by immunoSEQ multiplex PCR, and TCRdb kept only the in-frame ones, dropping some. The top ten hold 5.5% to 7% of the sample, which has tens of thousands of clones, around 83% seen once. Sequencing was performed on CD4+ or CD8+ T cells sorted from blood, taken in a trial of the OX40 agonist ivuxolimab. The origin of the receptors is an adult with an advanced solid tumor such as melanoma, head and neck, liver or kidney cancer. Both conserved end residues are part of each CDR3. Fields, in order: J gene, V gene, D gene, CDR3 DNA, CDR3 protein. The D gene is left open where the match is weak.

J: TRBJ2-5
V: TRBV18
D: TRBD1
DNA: TGTGCCAGCTCACAGGGGACAGGAGGCCTGCAAGAGACCCAGTACTTC
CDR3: CASSQGTGGLQETQYF

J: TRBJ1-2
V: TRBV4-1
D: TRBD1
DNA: TGCGCCAGCAGCCAAGCCTTCGGGACAGACTCTAACTATGGCTACACCTTC
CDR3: CASSQAFGTDSNYGYTF

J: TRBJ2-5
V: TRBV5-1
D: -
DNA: TGCGCCAGCAGCTCACAAGAGACCCAGTACTTC
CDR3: CASSSQETQYF

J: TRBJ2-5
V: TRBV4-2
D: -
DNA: TGTGCCAGCAGCCTTAACCGGGGTAACGCTTACCAAGAGACCCAGTACTTC
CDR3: CASSLNRGNAYQETQYF

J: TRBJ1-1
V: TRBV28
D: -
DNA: TGTGCCAGCAGTGATACAGGGTTCCCTAGGTGGGGCGCTGAAGCTTTCTTT
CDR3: CASSDTGFPRWGAEAFF

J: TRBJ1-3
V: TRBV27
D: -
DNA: TGTGCCAGTGGGACAAGGGCGCGCTCTGGAAACACCATATATTTT
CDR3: CASGTRARSGNTIYF

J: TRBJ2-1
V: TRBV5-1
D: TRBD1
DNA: TGCGCCAGCAGCCAGTCGGGACAGGGTTACAATGAGCAGTTCTTC
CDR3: CASSQSGQGYNEQFF

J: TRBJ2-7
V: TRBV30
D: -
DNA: TGTGCCTGGAGTGCCCGGCTTGGGATCGAGCAGCAGTACTTC
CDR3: CAWSARLGIEQQYF

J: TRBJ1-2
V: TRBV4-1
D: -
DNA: TGCGCCAGCAGCATCCTCGGGGGCCCCTTTAACTATGGCTACACCTTC
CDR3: CASSILGGPFNYGYTF

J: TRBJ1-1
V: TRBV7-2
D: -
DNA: TGTGCCAGCAGCTTAGGACAGAACACTGAAGCTTTCTTT
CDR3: CASSLGQNTEAFF

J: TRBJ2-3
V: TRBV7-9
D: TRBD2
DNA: TGTGCCAGCAGCTCCGGAGCGGGGCCCACAGATACGCAGTATTTT
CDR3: CASSSGAGPTDTQYF